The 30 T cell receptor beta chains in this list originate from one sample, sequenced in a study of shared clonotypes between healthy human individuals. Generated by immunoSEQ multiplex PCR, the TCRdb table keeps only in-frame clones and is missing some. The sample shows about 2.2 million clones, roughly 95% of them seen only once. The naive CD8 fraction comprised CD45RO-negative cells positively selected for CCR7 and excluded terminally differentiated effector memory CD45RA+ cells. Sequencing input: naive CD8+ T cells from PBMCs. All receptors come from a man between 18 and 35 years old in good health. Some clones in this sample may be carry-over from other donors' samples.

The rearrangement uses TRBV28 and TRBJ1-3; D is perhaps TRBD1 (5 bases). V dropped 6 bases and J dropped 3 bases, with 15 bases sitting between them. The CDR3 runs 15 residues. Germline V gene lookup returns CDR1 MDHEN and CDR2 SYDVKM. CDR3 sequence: CASRPYGRVGNTIYF. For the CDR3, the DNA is TGTGCCAGCAGACCGTACGGCAGGGTTGGAAACACCATATATTTT.

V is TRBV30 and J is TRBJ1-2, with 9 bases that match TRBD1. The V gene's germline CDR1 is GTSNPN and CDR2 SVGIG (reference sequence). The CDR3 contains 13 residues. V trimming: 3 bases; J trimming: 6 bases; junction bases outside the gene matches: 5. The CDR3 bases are TGTGCCTGGAGGGGACAGGGTACGGATGGCTACACCTTC. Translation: CAWRGQGTDGYTF.

In nucleotides, the CDR3 is TGTGCCAGCAGCTTGGCCCGCCTAGCAGACGAGCAGTACTTC. Translation: CASSLARLADEQYF. The chain carries TRBV5-6 and TRBJ2-7; D is perhaps TRBD2 (5 bases). The CDR3 loop spans 14 amino acids. Germline CDR1 SGHDT, CDR2 YYEEEE. Trimming left V 0 bases short and J 5 bases short, with 12 bases between.

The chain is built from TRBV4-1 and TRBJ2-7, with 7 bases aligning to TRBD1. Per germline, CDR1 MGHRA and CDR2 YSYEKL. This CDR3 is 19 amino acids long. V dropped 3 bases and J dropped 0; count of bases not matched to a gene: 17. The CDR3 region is CASSHLRDRDFLNSYEQYF. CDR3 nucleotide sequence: TGCGCCAGCAGCCACCTCCGGGACAGAGACTTCCTTAACTCCTACGAGCAGTACTTC.

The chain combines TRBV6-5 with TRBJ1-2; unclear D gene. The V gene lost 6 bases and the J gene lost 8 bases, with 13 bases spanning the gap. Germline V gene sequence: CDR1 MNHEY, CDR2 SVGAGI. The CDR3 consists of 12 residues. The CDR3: CASSGELYGYTF. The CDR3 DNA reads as TGTGCCAGCAGCGGGGAGCTTTACGGCTACACCTTC.

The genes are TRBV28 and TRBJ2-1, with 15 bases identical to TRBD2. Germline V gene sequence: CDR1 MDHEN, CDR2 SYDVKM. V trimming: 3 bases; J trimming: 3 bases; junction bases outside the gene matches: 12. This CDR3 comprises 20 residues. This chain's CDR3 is CASSFPPGTSGRPHYNEQFF. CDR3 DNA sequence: TGTGCCAGCAGTTTTCCCCCCGGGACTAGCGGGAGGCCTCACTACAATGAGCAGTTCTTC.

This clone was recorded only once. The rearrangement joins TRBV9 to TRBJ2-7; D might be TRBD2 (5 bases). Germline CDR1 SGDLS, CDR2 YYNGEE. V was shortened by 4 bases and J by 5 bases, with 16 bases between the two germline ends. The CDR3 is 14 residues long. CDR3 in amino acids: CASSSEGPRNEQYF. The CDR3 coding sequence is TGTGCCAGCAGCTCAGAGGGCCCTCGGAACGAGCAGTACTTC.

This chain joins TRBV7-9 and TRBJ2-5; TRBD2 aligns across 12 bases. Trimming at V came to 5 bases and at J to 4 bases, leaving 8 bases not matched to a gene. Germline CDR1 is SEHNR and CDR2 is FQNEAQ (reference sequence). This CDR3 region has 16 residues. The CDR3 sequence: CASSAASGRARETQYF. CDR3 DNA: TGTGCCAGCAGCGCTGCTAGCGGGAGGGCCCGAGAGACCCAGTACTTC.

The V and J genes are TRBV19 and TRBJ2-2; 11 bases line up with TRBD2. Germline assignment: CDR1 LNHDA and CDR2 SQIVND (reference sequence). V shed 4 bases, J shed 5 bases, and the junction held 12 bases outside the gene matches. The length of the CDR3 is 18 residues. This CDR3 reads CASSTGWLAGGNTGELFF. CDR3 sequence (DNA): TGTGCCAGTAGTACCGGGTGGCTAGCGGGAGGAAATACCGGGGAGCTGTTTTTT.

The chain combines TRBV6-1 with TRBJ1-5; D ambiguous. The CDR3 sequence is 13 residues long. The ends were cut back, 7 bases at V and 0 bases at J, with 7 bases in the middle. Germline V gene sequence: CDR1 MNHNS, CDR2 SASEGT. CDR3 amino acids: CASMAYSNQPQHF. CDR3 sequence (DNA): TGTGCCAGCATGGCTTATAGCAATCAGCCCCAGCATTTT.

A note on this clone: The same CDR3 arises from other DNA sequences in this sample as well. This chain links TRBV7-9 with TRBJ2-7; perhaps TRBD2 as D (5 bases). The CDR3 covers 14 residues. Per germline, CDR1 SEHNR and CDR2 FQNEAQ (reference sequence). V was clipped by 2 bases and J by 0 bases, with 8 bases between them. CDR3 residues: CASSLTGSSYEQYF. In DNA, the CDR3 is TGTGCCAGCAGCTTAACTGGGAGCTCCTACGAGCAGTACTTC.

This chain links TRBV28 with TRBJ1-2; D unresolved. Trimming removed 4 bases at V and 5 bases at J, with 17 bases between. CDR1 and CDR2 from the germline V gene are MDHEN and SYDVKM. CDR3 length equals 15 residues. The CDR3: CASSSPTRTDYGYTF. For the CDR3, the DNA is TGTGCCAGCAGTTCTCCAACGAGGACCGATTATGGCTACACCTTC.

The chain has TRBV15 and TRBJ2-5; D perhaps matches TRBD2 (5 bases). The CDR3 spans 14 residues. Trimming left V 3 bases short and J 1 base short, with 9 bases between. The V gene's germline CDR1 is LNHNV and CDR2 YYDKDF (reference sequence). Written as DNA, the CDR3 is TGTGCCACCAGCAGCGACTACCGCCAAGAGACCCAGTACTTC. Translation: CATSSDYRQETQYF.

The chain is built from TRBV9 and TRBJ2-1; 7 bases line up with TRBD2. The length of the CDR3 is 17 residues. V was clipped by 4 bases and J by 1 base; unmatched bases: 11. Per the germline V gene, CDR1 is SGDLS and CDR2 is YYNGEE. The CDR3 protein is CASSSHPAGASYNEQFF. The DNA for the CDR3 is TGTGCCAGCAGCTCTCACCCTGCGGGAGCGTCCTACAATGAGCAGTTCTTC.

CDR3 DNA: TGTGCCAGCTTAAGATCGGGACCCAGTGACTCCTACAATGAGCAGTTCTTC. Its translation: CASLRSGPSDSYNEQFF. The chain has TRBV18 and TRBJ2-1; the D call may be TRBD1 or TRBD2 (5 bases each). Germline CDR1 and CDR2: KGHSH and LQKENI. Trimming removed 7 bases from V and 0 bases from J, with 19 bases in between. The CDR3 is 17 amino acids. The variable domain in full, completed from reference TRBV18 and TRBJ2-1, reads NAGVMQNPRHLVRRRGQEARLRCSPMKGHSHVYWYRQLPEEGLKFMVYLQKENIIDESGMPKERFSAEFPKEGPSILRIQQVVRGDSAAYFCASLRSGPSDSYNEQFFGPGTRLTVL.

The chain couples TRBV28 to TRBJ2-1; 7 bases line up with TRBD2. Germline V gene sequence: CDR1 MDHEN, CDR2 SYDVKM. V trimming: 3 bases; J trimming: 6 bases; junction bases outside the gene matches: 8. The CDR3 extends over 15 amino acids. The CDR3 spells CASSLVLAGSNEQFF. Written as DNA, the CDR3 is TGTGCCAGCAGTTTGGTATTAGCGGGTTCCAATGAGCAGTTCTTC.

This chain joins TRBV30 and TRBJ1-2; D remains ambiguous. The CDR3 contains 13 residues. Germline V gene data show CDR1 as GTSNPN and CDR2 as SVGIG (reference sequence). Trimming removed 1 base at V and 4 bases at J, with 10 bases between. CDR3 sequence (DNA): TGTGCCTGGAGTGGCAGCGAATTCTATGGCTACACCTTC. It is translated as CAWSGSEFYGYTF.

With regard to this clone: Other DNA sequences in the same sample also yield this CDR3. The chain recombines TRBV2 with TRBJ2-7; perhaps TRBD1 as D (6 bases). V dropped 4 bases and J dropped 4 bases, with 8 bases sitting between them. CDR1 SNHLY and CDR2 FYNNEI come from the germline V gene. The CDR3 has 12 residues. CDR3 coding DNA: TGTGCCAGCAGTGGGACAGCATACGAGCAGTACTTC. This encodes CASSGTAYEQYF.

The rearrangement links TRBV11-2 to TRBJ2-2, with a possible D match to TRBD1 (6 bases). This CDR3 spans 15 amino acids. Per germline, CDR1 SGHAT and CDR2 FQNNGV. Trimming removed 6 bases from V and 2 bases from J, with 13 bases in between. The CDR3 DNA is TGTGCCAGCAGTCCGACAGGACCCAACACCGGGGAGCTGTTTTTT. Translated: CASSPTGPNTGELFF.

CDR3 protein: CASRRGEIETQYF. CDR3 DNA: TGTGCCAGCAGAAGGGGGGAGATAGAGACCCAGTACTTC. The V gene is TRBV6-5, the J gene TRBJ2-5; D is tentatively TRBD1 or TRBD2 (6 bases each). Between the trimmed V and J ends, which lost 6 bases and 4 bases, there was a span of 12 bases. Germline CDR1 MNHEY, CDR2 SVGAGI. This CDR3 has 13 residues.

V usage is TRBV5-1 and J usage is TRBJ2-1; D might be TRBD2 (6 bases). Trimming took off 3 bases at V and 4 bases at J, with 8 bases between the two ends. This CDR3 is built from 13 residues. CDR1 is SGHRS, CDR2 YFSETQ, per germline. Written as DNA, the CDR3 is TGCGCCAGCAGCTGGGGACTGTACAATGAGCAGTTCTTC. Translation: CASSWGLYNEQFF.

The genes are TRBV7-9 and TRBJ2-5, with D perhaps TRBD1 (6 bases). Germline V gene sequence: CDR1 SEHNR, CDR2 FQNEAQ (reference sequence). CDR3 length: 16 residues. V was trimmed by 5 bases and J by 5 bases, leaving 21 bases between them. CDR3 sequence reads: CASSPTWTAGRETQYF. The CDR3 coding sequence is TGTGCCAGCAGCCCTACGTGGACAGCCGGAAGGGAGACCCAGTACTTC. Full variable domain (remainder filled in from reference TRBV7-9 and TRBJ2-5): DTGVSQNPRHKITKRGQNVTFRCDPISEHNRLYWYRQTLGQGPEFLTYFQNEAQLEKSRLLSDRFSAERPKGSFSTLEIQRTEQGDSAMYLCASSPTWTAGRETQYFGPGTRLLVL.

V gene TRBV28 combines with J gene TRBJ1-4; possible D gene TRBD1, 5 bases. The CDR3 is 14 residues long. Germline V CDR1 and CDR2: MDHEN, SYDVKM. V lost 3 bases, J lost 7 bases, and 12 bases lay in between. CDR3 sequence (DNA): TGTGCCAGCAGTTTCCGAAGGACACTTGAAAAACTGTTTTTT. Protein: CASSFRRTLEKLFF.

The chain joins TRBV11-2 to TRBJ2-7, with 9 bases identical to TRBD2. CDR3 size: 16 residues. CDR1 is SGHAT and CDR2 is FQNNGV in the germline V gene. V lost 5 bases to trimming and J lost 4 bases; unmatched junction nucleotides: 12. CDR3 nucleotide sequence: TGTGCCAGCAGCCCCGGGCCTAGCGGGACGGGGTACGAGCAGTACTTC. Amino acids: CASSPGPSGTGYEQYF.

CDR3 loop: CAISEGVAGRNEQFF. DNA for the CDR3: TGTGCCATCAGTGAAGGGGTAGCGGGAAGGAATGAGCAGTTCTTC. J is TRBJ2-1 and V is TRBV10-3, with 8 nucleotides matching TRBD2. The ends lost 3 bases at V and 7 bases at J; junction bases unmatched: 8. The germline gives CDR1 ENHRY, CDR2 SYGVKD. The length of the CDR3 is 15 residues.

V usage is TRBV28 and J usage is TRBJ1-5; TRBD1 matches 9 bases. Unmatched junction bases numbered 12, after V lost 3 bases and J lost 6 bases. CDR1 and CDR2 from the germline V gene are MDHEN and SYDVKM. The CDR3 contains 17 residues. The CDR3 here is CASSFSRTGEVGQPQHF. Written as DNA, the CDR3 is TGTGCCAGCAGTTTCTCCCGGACAGGGGAGGTAGGTCAGCCCCAGCATTTT.

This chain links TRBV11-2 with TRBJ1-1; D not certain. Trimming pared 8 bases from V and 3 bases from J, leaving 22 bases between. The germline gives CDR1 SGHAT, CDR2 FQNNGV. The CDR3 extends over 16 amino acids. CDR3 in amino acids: CASDFPIRVPDTEAFF. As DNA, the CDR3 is TGTGCCAGCGACTTTCCGATAAGAGTACCTGACACTGAAGCTTTCTTT. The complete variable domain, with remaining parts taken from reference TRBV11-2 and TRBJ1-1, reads EAGVAQSPRYKIIEKRQSVAFWCNPISGHATLYWYQQILGQGPKLLIQFQNNGVVDDSQLPKDRFSAERLKGVDSTLKIQPAKLEDSAVYLCASDFPIRVPDTEAFFGQGTRLTVV.

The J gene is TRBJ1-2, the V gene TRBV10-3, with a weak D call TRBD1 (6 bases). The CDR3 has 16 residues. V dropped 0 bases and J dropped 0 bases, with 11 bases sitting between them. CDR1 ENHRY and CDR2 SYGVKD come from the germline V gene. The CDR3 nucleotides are TGTGCCATCAGTGAGTCCCACAGGGCCTCTAACTATGGCTACACCTTC. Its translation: CAISESHRASNYGYTF.

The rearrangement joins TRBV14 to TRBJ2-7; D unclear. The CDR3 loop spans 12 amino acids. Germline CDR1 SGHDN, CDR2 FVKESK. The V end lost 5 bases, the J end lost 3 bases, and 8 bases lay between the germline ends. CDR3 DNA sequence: TGTGCCAGCAGCGGGGTCTTCTACGAGCAGTACTTC. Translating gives CASSGVFYEQYF.

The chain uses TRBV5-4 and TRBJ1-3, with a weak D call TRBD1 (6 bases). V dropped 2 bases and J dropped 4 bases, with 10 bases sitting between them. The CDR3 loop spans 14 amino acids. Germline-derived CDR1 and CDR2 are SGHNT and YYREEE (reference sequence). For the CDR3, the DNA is TGTGCCAGCAGCTTCAGGGGTGGCGGAAACACCATATATTTT. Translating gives CASSFRGGGNTIYF. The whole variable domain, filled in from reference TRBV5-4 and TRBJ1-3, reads ETGVTQSPTHLIKTRGQQVTLRCSSQSGHNTVSWYQQALGQGPQFIFQYYREEENGRGNFPPRFSGLQFPNYSSELNVNALELDDSALYLCASSFRGGGNTIYFGEGSWLTVV.